Described below is a single T cell receptor (beta chain) sequence and its context. TCRdb re-called the RT-PCR reads with MiXCR, one entry per CDR3 protein. The sample gives 170,000 or so distinct CDR3 sequences, approximately 12% of which show up once; 35% to 40% is in the top ten. The source of the sample is a study of response to subunit inactivated influenza vaccine. Trimming shortened V by 6 bases and J by 7 bases, and 16 bases separated the two germline ends. Germline CDR1 is MNHEY and CDR2 is SVGEGT. The CDR3 covers 14 residues. This sample comprised CD8+ T cells sorted from PBMCs, obtained around 25 months after vaccination. The receptor's source is a man between 45 and 75 years old who received an inactivated influenza vaccine. The chain joins TRBV6-2 or TRBV6-3 to TRBJ2-1; tentative D call: TRBD2 (5 bases). This CDR3 reads CASSGPGSLNEQFF. CDR3 DNA sequence: TGTGCCAGCAGCGGACCGGGATCACTGAATGAGCAGTTCTTC.